Listed here are 27 T cell receptor beta chains from one sample, sequenced in a study of cytomegalovirus exposure and HLA in healthy donors. PCR used 60 Vbeta primers and 13 Jbeta primers. The protocol was immunoSEQ multiplex PCR, while the TCRdb copy is restricted to in-frame clones and leaves out a portion. The repertoire consists of over 40,000 clones, with 87% occurring once and the leading ten covering 6.5% to 9.5%. Sequences were obtained from PBMCs. These receptors all come from a woman between 40 and 55 years old in good health and CMV-seropositive.

This clone was counted a single time. This rearrangement joins TRBV6-5 to TRBJ2-7; TRBD1 is a possible D gene (6 bases). CDR3 size: 16 residues. V was trimmed by 2 bases and J by 0 bases, leaving 14 bases between them. Per germline, CDR1 MNHEY and CDR2 SVGAGI. This CDR3 reads CASSYARDTYSYEQYF. The CDR3 coding sequence is TGTGCCAGCAGTTACGCCCGGGACACTTACTCCTACGAGCAGTACTTC.

The rearrangement joins TRBV30 to TRBJ1-6; D remains unclear. The CDR3 extends over 14 amino acids. With 3 bases removed from V and 11 bases from J, the gap between germline ends came to 17 bases. Germline lookup yields CDR1 GTSNPN and CDR2 SVGIG (reference sequence). CDR3 in DNA: TGTGCCTGGAGATCATCGGGGTCGGTGCCACCCCTCCACTTT. Amino acid sequence: CAWRSSGSVPPLHF.

This sequence joins TRBV2 and TRBJ2-3; 7 bases are shared with TRBD1. The V segment lost 7 bases and the J segment 5 bases; nucleotides outside the gene matches: 9. The CDR3 extends over 14 amino acids. Germline CDR1 reads SNHLY; CDR2 reads FYNNEI. CDR3 amino acids: CASKYRGSQDTQYF. CDR3 sequence (DNA): TGTGCCAGCAAATACAGGGGATCACAAGATACGCAGTATTTT.

This chain uses TRBV4-1 with TRBJ1-4; the match to TRBD1 covers 9 bases. The ends lost 3 bases at V and 2 bases at J; junction bases unmatched: 4. The length of the CDR3 is 16 residues. The germline CDR1 and CDR2 sequences are MGHRA and YSYEKL. DNA for the CDR3: TGCGCCAGCAGCCACGGGACAGGGCTGACTAATGAAAAACTGTTTTTT. Its translation is CASSHGTGLTNEKLFF.

This rearrangement joins TRBV5-1 to TRBJ1-1; D gene ambiguous. This CDR3 is 16 amino acids long. Germline V gene sequence: CDR1 SGHRS, CDR2 YFSETQ. Trimming removed 0 bases at V and 0 bases at J, with 12 bases between. The CDR3, as DNA: TGCGCCAGCAGCTTGGAAGGAGCGGGCTTGAACACTGAAGCTTTCTTT. Translated, it gives CASSLEGAGLNTEAFF. The whole variable domain, remainder taken from reference TRBV5-1 and TRBJ1-1, is KAGVTQTPRYLIKTRGQQVTLSCSPISGHRSVSWYQQTPGQGLQFLFEYFSETQRNKGNFPGRFSGRQFSNSRSEMNVSTLELGDSALYLCASSLEGAGLNTEAFFGQGTRLTVV.

V usage is TRBV2 and J usage is TRBJ1-1; 11 bases are shared with TRBD1. Germline V gene data show CDR1 as SNHLY and CDR2 as FYNNEI. This CDR3 spans 14 amino acids. The V gene end was trimmed by 7 bases and the J gene end by 9 bases; junction bases not matched to a gene: 10. Written as DNA, the CDR3 is TGTGCCAGCATACCCGGGACAGGGGGTTCGCAAGCTTTCTTT. It codes for CASIPGTGGSQAFF.

This chain connects TRBV5-1 to TRBJ1-1; D might be TRBD1 (6 bases). CDR3 length: 16 amino acids. From germline, CDR1 is SGHRS and CDR2 YFSETQ. V lost 1 base and J lost 1, with 14 bases in between. DNA for the CDR3: TGCGCCAGCAGCTTGACCCTACAGGGTCGGAACACTGAAGCTTTCTTT. Translation gives CASSLTLQGRNTEAFF.

This clone appeared a single time. This chain uses TRBV13 with TRBJ1-5; 8 bases align to TRBD1. The CDR3 loop spans 14 amino acids. Unmatched junction bases numbered 4, after V lost 5 bases and J lost 4 bases. Germline V lookup: CDR1 PRHDT, CDR2 FYEKMQ (reference sequence). As DNA, the CDR3 is TGTGCCAGCAGCCGACAGGGGCGTAATCAGCCCCAGCATTTT. Translating it yields CASSRQGRNQPQHF.

This chain links TRBV7-9 with TRBJ2-7, with 7 bases fitting TRBD2. Germline V CDR1 and CDR2: SEHNR, FQNEAQ (reference sequence). This CDR3 has 13 amino acids. V gave up 3 bases and J gave up 5 bases; unmatched junction bases: 4. CDR3 sequence: CASSLAGVNEQYF. The CDR3 DNA is TGTGCCAGCAGCTTGGCGGGAGTAAACGAGCAGTACTTC.

This clone was observed a single time. V is TRBV29-1 and J is TRBJ1-1; D might be TRBD1 (6 bases). CDR1 and CDR2 from the germline V gene are SQVTM and ANQGSEA. The CDR3 runs to 13 residues. V lost 6 bases, J lost 0 bases, and 11 bases lay in between. The CDR3 DNA sequence: TGCAGCGTCTCGGACAGACTGAACACTGAAGCTTTCTTT. Translating it yields CSVSDRLNTEAFF.

The chain joins TRBV9 to TRBJ1-5, with unresolved D. CDR3 length equals 15 residues. Germline assignment: CDR1 SGDLS and CDR2 YYNGEE. With 3 bases removed from V and 4 bases from J, the gap between germline ends came to 14 bases. DNA for the CDR3: TGTGCCAGCAGCGCGAGCGGCAGCTCAAATCAGCCCCAGCATTTT. It is translated as CASSASGSSNQPQHF.

For the CDR3, the DNA is TGCGCCAGCCGGACAGGGGGAGGTGGCTCTGGGGCCAACGTCCTGACTTTC. Encoded protein: CASRTGGGGSGANVLTF. The rearrangement links TRBV5-1 to TRBJ2-6; 10 bases are shared with TRBD1. The CDR3 has 17 amino acids. Trimming removed 7 bases from V and 0 bases from J; junction bases left unmatched: 7. Germline V gene data show CDR1 as SGHRS and CDR2 as YFSETQ. The entire variable domain, with the rest obtained from reference TRBV5-1 and TRBJ2-6, is as follows: KAGVTQTPRYLIKTRGQQVTLSCSPISGHRSVSWYQQTPGQGLQFLFEYFSETQRNKGNFPGRFSGRQFSNSRSEMNVSTLELGDSALYLCASRTGGGGSGANVLTFGAGSRLTVL.

Regarding this clone: At one boundary the junction diverges from the germline segment, which might be a read error. The V and J genes are TRBV28 and TRBJ2-2; tentative D call: TRBD2 (6 bases). The CDR3 totals 15 residues. CDR1 MDHEN and CDR2 SYDVKM come from the germline V gene. The CDR3 region has the DNA TGTGCCAGCAGCCCCGGGGGTCCCATATCCGGGGGGCTGTTTTTT. It encodes CASSPGGPISGGLFF.

The chain combines TRBV6-6 with TRBJ2-2, with TRBD2 matching over 7 bases. The CDR3 is 15 amino acids. V was clipped by 3 bases and J by 4 bases; unmatched bases: 5. The germline V gene has CDR1 MNHNY and CDR2 SVGAGI (reference sequence). The chain's CDR3 is CASSYLAGVTGELFF. CDR3 DNA sequence: TGTGCCAGCAGTTATCTGGCGGGAGTCACCGGGGAGCTGTTTTTT.

The CDR3 is CASSPDFFQETQYF. As DNA, the CDR3 is TGTGCCAGCTCCCCGGACTTTTTCCAAGAGACCCAGTACTTC. The genes are TRBV18 and TRBJ2-5, with D maybe TRBD2 (5 bases). CDR1 is KGHSH and CDR2 is LQKENI in the germline V gene. This CDR3 region has 14 residues. V dropped 6 bases and J dropped 1 base, with 12 bases sitting between them.

The rearrangement uses TRBV6-6 and TRBJ1-2, with a weak D call TRBD1 (6 bases). Germline V gene lookup returns CDR1 MNHNY and CDR2 SVGAGI (reference sequence). Trimming stripped 2 bases from V and 4 bases from J, with 8 bases between. The CDR3 is 13 amino acids. Here the CDR3 reads CASSYQGTYGYTF. In DNA form, the CDR3 reads TGTGCCAGCAGTTACCAGGGGACCTATGGCTACACCTTC.

This clone was found once. The V gene is TRBV12-5, the J gene TRBJ2-7; 7 bases agree with TRBD1. V lost 5 bases, J lost 7 bases, and 14 bases stayed unmatched. CDR1 is LGHNT and CDR2 is FRNRAP in the germline V gene. The CDR3 extends over 15 amino acids. Here the CDR3 DNA reads TGTGCTAGTGGTCCTAGGGACAGCCAAACAGGGGAGCAGTACTTC. Translated, it gives CASGPRDSQTGEQYF.

This clone was seen once. In DNA, the CDR3 is TGTGCCAGCAGCTTGGTTGGGAGCTCCTACGAGCAGTACTTC. It codes for CASSLVGSSYEQYF. This rearrangement joins TRBV5-4 to TRBJ2-7, with D tentatively TRBD2 (5 bases). The V gene's germline CDR1 is SGHNT and CDR2 YYREEE (reference sequence). V shed 0 bases and J shed 0 bases, with 7 bases lying between them. The CDR3 covers 14 residues.

The J gene is TRBJ2-7, the V gene TRBV19; 7 bases fit TRBD1. This CDR3 region has 15 residues. Germline V gives CDR1 LNHDA, CDR2 SQIVND (reference sequence). V lost 1 base and J lost 5; bases outside the gene matches: 8. The CDR3 spells CASSIGGLTGNEQYF. CDR3 sequence (DNA): TGTGCCAGTAGTATAGGCGGGTTGACAGGGAACGAGCAGTACTTC.

This rearrangement joins TRBV5-1 to TRBJ2-5; D might be TRBD2 (5 bases). V lost 0 bases to trimming and J lost 5 bases, with 17 bases between them. CDR3 length: 16 residues. Germline lookup yields CDR1 SGHRS and CDR2 YFSETQ. As DNA, the CDR3 is TGCGCCAGCAGCTTGGCGGCAGGTCTAGCCGGCGAGACCCAGTACTTC. Translating gives CASSLAAGLAGETQYF.

The V call is TRBV27, the J call TRBJ2-1; 7 bases align to TRBD2. The germline gives CDR1 MNHEY, CDR2 SMNVEV (reference sequence). The CDR3 totals 16 residues. V shed 5 bases, J shed 7 bases, and the junction held 14 bases outside the gene matches. This chain's CDR3 is CASSPPGLVGANEQFF. The CDR3 DNA reads TGTGCCAGCAGTCCCCCCGGACTAGTGGGAGCAAATGAGCAGTTCTTC.

The genes are TRBV7-9 and TRBJ2-3; perhaps TRBD1 as D (6 bases). CDR3 length: 16 amino acids. Germline lookup yields CDR1 SEHNR and CDR2 FQNEAQ (reference sequence). Trimming left V 2 bases short and J 4 bases short, with 16 bases between. CDR3 DNA sequence: TGTGCCAGCAGCTTATCCGGCAGGGGCATTGCAGATACGCAGTATTTT. This gives the protein CASSLSGRGIADTQYF.

The chain carries TRBV5-6 and TRBJ2-3, with D maybe TRBD1 (6 bases). The CDR3 sequence is 16 residues long. V lost 4 bases and J 5 bases, leaving 20 bases between the germline ends. CDR1 SGHDT and CDR2 YYEEEE come from the germline V gene. The CDR3 DNA is TGTGCCAGCAGCCCTGGCCGAGGGGGACAAGGAGATACGCAGTATTTT. Its translation: CASSPGRGGQGDTQYF. Drawing the rest from reference TRBV5-6 and TRBJ2-3, the complete variable domain is DAGVTQSPTHLIKTRGQQVTLRCSPKSGHDTVSWYQQALGQGPQFIFQYYEEEERQRGNFPDRFSGHQFPNYSSELNVNALLLGDSALYLCASSPGRGGQGDTQYFGPGTRLTVL.

The genes are TRBV5-6 and TRBJ1-3; unclear D gene. V was cut by 1 base and J by 3 bases, with 2 bases left in between. The CDR3 extends over 12 amino acids. Germline assignment: CDR1 SGHDT and CDR2 YYEEEE. The CDR3 sequence: CASSLLGNTIYF. In DNA form, the CDR3 reads TGTGCCAGCAGCTTGCTTGGAAACACCATATATTTT.

This chain joins TRBV2 and TRBJ2-7, with 15 bases fitting TRBD2. The CDR3 is 14 residues long. Trimming cost V 4 bases and J 6 bases; bases outside gene matches: 1. Germline V gene data show CDR1 as SNHLY and CDR2 as FYNNEI. CDR3 DNA sequence: TGTGCCAGCAGTGTGGGACTAGCGGGAGGCGAGCAGTACTTC. It codes for CASSVGLAGGEQYF.

V gene TRBV2 combines with J gene TRBJ1-1; D is possibly TRBD1 (6 bases). V was cut by 6 bases and J by 4 bases, with 15 bases left in between. Germline CDR1 reads SNHLY; CDR2 reads FYNNEI. The CDR3 length is 14 residues. The DNA of the CDR3 is TGTGCCAGCAGCCCCGAGGACAGTTCCACTGAAGCTTTCTTT. As protein: CASSPEDSSTEAFF.

The V gene is TRBV5-1, the J gene TRBJ2-3; perhaps TRBD2 as D (6 bases). This CDR3 region has 17 residues. Germline-derived CDR1 and CDR2 are SGHRS and YFSETQ. Trimming left V 0 bases short and J 1 base short, with 15 bases between. CDR3: CASSLDGTSVGTDTQYF. The CDR3 bases are TGCGCCAGCAGCTTGGACGGGACTTCCGTAGGCACAGATACGCAGTATTTT.